The next 4 T cell receptor beta chains were all read from a single sample in a study of T-cell memory formation after mild COVID-19. TCRdb itself ran the 5' RACE reads through MiXCR, one entry per CDR3 protein. The sample shows approximately 180,000 distinct CDR3 sequences, approximately 16% of them seen only once. Sequences were obtained from PBMCs or a T cell subset sorted from them (not recorded which). All receptors come from an adult woman who had mild COVID-19 (a few samples of this study predate the infection). Cell type and time point are not known.

This clonotype has more than one count but fewer than ten. The V gene is TRBV18, the J gene TRBJ2-7; a possible D gene is TRBD1 (5 bases). Germline CDR1 and CDR2: KGHSH and LQKENI. The length of the CDR3 is 14 residues. The ends were cut back, 3 bases at V and 2 bases at J, with 11 bases in the middle. CDR3 region: CASSPATAAYEQYF. As DNA, the CDR3 is TGTGCCAGCTCACCCGCGACAGCAGCCTACGAGCAGTACTTC. Full variable domain (remainder filled in from reference TRBV18 and TRBJ2-7): NAGVMQNPRHLVRRRGQEARLRCSPMKGHSHVYWYRQLPEEGLKFMVYLQKENIIDESGMPKERFSAEFPKEGPSILRIQQVVRGDSAAYFCASSPATAAYEQYFGPGTRLTVT.

The J gene is TRBJ2-7, the V gene TRBV12-3 or TRBV12-4, with D possibly being TRBD1 or TRBD2 (5 bases each). The V and J ends lost 2 bases and 5 bases respectively, with 10 bases between them. This CDR3 comprises 13 residues. CDR3 residues: CASSLWGRHEQYF. Written as DNA, the CDR3 is TGTGCCAGCAGTTTATGGGGGAGACACGAGCAGTACTTC.

There are a few counts of this clonotype. The V call is TRBV5-5, the J call TRBJ2-2; TRBD1 matches 8 bases. Germline values: CDR1 SGHKS, CDR2 YYEKEE (reference sequence). CDR3 length equals 16 residues. After removal of 0 bases from V and 3 bases from J, the junction contained 4 bases not matched to a gene. CDR3 bases: TGTGCCAGCAGCTTGGGACCCAGGGGGCACACCGGGGAGCTGTTTTTT. Translation: CASSLGPRGHTGELFF. Full variable domain (rest looked up from reference TRBV5-5 and TRBJ2-2): DAGVTQSPTHLIKTRGQQVTLRCSPISGHKSVSWYQQVLGQGPQFIFQYYEKEERGRGNFPDRFSARQFPNYSSELNVNALLLGDSALYLCASSLGPRGHTGELFFGEGSRLTVL.

This chain joins TRBV10-3 and TRBJ1-2, with D possibly TRBD1 on 5 matching bases. CDR3 size: 15 residues. Germline V gives CDR1 ENHRY, CDR2 SYGVKD. Trimming pared 5 bases from V and 0 bases from J, leaving 13 bases between. The CDR3 reads CAISIPGRPNYGYTF. The CDR3 nucleotides read TGTGCCATCAGTATCCCGGGACGTCCTAACTATGGCTACACCTTC.